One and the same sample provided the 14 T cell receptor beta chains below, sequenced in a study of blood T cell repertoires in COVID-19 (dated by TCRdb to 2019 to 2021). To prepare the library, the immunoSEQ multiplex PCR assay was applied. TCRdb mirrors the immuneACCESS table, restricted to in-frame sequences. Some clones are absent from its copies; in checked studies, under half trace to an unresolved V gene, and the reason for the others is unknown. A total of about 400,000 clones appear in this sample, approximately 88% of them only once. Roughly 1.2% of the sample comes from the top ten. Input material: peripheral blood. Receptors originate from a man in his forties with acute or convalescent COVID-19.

Here the CDR3 DNA reads TGTGCCAGTACCTATTTGGGACAGGGGAAGTACGAGCAGTACTTC. It is translated as CASTYLGQGKYEQYF. The chain couples TRBV27 to TRBJ2-7, with TRBD1 matching 10 bases. Germline V gives CDR1 MNHEY, CDR2 SMNVEV (reference sequence). The length of the CDR3 is 15 residues. V dropped 9 bases and J dropped 4; count of bases not matched to a gene: 12.

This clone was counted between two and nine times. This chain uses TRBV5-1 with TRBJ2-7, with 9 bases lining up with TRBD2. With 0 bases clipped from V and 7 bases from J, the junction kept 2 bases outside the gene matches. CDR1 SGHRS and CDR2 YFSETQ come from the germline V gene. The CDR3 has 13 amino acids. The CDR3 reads CASSLGLAGEQYF. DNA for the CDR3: TGCGCCAGCAGCTTGGGTCTAGCGGGGGAGCAGTACTTC.

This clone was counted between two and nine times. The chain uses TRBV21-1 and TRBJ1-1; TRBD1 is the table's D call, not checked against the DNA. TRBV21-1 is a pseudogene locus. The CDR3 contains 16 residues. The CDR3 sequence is CASSSDLGQGNTEAFF. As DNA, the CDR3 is TGTGCCAGCAGCTCCGATTTGGGACAGGGAAACACTGAAGCTTTCTTT.

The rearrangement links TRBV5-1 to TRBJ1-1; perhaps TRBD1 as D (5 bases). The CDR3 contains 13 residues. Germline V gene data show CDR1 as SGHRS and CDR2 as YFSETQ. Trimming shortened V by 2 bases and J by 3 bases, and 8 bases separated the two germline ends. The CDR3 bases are TGCGCCAGCAGCTTACAGGCGGACACTGAAGCTTTCTTT. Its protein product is CASSLQADTEAFF.

The CDR3 is CASSRRGSVPNTEAFF. As DNA, the CDR3 is TGTGCCAGCAGCCGAAGGGGGTCGGTTCCAAACACTGAAGCTTTCTTT. The chain is built from TRBV7-3 and TRBJ1-1; a weak D match, TRBD1 (6 bases). The CDR3 totals 16 residues. Germline CDR1 is SGHTA and CDR2 is FQGTGA. V was pared by 5 bases and J by 2 bases, with 18 bases between.

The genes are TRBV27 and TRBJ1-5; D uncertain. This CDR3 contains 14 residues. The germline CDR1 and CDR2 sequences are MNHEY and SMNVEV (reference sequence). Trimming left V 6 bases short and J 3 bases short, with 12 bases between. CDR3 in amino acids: CASRVWGDNQPQHF. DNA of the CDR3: TGTGCCAGCAGGGTGTGGGGAGACAATCAGCCCCAGCATTTT.

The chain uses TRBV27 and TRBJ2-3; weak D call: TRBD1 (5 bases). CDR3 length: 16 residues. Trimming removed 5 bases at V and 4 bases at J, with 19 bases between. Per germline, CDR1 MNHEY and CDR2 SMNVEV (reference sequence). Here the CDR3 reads CASSPYHGARADTQYF. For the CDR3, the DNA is TGTGCCAGCAGTCCCTATCATGGGGCTCGGGCAGATACGCAGTATTTT.

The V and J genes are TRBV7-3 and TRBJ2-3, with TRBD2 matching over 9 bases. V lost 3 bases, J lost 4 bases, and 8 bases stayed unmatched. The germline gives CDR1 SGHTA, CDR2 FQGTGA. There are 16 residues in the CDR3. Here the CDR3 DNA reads TGTGCCAGCAGCTTGGGGGTAGCGGGAGAAGCAGATACGCAGTATTTT. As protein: CASSLGVAGEADTQYF.

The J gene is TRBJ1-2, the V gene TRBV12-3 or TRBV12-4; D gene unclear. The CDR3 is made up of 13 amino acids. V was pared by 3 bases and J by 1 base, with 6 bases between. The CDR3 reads CASSFMSNYGYTF. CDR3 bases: TGTGCCAGCAGTTTCATGAGTAACTATGGCTACACCTTC.

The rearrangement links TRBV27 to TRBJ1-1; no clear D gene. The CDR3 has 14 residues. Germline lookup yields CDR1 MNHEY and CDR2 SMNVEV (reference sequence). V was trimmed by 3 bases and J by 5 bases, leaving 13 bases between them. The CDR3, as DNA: TGTGCCAGCAGTTTGCGGGATGAGAGGACTGAAGCTTTCTTT. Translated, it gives CASSLRDERTEAFF.

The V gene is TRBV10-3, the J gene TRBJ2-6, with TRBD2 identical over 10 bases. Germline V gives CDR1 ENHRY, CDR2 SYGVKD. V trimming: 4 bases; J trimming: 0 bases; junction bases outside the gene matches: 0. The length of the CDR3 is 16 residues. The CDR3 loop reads CAISASGSSGANVLTF. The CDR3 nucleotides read TGTGCCATCAGTGCTAGCGGGAGCTCTGGGGCCAACGTCCTGACTTTC.

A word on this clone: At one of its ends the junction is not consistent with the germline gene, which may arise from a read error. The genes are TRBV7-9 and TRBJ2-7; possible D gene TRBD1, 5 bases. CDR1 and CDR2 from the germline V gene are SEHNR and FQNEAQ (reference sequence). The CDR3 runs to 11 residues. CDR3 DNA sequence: TGTGCCAGCAGCGCCATGGAAAGGGGCATCTTC. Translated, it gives CASSAMERGIF.

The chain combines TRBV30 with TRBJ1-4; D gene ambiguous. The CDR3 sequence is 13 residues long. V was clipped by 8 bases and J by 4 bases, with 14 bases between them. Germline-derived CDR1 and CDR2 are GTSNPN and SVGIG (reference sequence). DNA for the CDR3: TGTGCCGTAGCCCTCAATGGTAATGAAAAACTGTTTTTT. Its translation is CAVALNGNEKLFF.

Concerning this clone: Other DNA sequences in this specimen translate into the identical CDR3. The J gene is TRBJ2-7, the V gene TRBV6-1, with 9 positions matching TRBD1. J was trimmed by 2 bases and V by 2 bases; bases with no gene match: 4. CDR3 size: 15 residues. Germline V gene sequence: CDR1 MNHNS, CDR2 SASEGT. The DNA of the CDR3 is TGTGCCAGCAGTGAACGGGGGACAGGGACCTACGAGCAGTACTTC. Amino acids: CASSERGTGTYEQYF.